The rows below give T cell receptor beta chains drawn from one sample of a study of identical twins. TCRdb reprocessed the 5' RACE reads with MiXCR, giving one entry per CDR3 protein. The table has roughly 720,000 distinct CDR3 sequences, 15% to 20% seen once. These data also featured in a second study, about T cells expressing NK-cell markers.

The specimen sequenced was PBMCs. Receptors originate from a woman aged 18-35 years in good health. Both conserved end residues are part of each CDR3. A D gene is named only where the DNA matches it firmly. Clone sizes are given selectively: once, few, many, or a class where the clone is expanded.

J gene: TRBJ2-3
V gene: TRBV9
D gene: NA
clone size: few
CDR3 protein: CASSVSPTDTQYF
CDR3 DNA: TGTGCCAGCAGCGTGAGTCCCACAGATACGCAGTATTTT

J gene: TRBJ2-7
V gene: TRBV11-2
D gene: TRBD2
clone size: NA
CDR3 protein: CASSPRTSRGYEQYF
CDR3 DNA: TGTGCCAGCAGCCCCAGGACTAGTCGAGGCTACGAGCAGTACTTC

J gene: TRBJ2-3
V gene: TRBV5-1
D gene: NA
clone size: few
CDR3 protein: CASSWKDSTQYF
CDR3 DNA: TGCGCCAGCAGCTGGAAGGATAGTACGCAGTATTTT

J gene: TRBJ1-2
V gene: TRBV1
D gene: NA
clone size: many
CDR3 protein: CTSSQAQDRAPANYGYTF
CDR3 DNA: TGCACCAGCAGCCAGGCCCAGGACCGAGCTCCGGCTAACTATGGCTACACCTTC

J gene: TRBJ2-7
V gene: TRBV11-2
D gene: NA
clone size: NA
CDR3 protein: CASSFVTGPRMNEQYF
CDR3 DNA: TGTGCCAGCAGCTTTGTTACGGGACCGCGCATGAACGAGCAGTACTTC

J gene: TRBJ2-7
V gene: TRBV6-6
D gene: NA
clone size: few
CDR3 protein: CASSYSFDHEQYF
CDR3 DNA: TGTGCCAGCAGTTACTCCTTCGACCACGAGCAGTACTTC

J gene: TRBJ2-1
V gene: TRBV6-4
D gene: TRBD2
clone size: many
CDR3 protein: CASMAGLAGTNNEQFF
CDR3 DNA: TGTGCCAGCATGGCGGGACTAGCGGGGACAAACAATGAGCAGTTCTTC

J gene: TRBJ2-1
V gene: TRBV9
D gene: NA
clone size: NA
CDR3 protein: CASSVGGGSYNEQFF
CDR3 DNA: TGTGCCAGCAGCGTAGGTGGCGGCTCCTACAATGAGCAGTTCTTC

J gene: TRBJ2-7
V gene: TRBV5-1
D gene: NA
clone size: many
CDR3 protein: CASSLGSLTYEQYF
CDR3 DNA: TGTGCCAGCAGTTTGGGGTCCTTGACCTACGAGCAGTACTTC

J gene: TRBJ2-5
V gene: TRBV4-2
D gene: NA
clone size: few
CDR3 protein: CASSQEVADQETQYF
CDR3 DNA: TGTGCCAGCAGCCAAGAAGTCGCGGATCAAGAGACCCAGTACTTC

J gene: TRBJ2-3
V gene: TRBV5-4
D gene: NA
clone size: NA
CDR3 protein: CASSLWGDTQYF
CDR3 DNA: TGTGCCAGCAGCTTGTGGGGAGATACGCAGTATTTT

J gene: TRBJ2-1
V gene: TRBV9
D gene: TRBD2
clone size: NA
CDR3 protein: CASSLSGSHYNEQFF
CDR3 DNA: TGTGCCAGCAGCCTTAGCGGGAGCCACTACAATGAGCAGTTCTTC

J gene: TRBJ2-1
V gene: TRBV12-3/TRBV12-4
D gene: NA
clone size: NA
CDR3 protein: CASSFGGVPYNEQFF
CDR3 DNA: TGTGCCAGCAGTTTCGGGGGAGTCCCCTACAATGAGCAGTTCTTC

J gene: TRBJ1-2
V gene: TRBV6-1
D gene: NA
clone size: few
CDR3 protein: CASSPLGGALRYAF
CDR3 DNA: TGTGCCAGCAGTCCCCTTGGGGGTGCCCTTCGCTACGCCTTC

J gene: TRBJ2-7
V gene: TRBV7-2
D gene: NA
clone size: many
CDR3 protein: CASSPGRKPYEQYF
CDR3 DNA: TGTGCCAGCAGCCCCGGACGGAAACCCTACGAGCAGTACTTC

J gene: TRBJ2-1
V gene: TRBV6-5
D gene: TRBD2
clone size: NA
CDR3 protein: CASSYGRGGQSYNEQFF
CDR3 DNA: TGTGCCAGCAGTTACGGTCGGGGGGGCCAGTCCTACAATGAGCAGTTCTTC

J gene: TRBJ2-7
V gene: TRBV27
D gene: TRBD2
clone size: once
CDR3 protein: CASSLKLAGPWEQYF
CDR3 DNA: TGTGCCAGCAGTTTGAAACTAGCGGGTCCCTGGGAGCAGTACTTC

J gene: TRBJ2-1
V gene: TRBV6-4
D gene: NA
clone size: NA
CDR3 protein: CASSQRSSSYNEQFF
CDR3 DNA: TGTGCCAGCAGTCAGCGGAGTAGCTCCTACAATGAGCAGTTCTTC

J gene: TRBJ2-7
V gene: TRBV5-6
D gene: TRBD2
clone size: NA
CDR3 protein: CASSLMRLASYEQYF
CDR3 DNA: TGTGCCAGCAGCTTGATGAGACTAGCGTCGTACGAGCAGTACTTC

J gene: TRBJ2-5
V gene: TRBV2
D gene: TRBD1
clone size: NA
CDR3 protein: CASSYWTGRDETQYF
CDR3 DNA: TGTGCCAGCAGCTATTGGACAGGGCGCGACGAGACCCAGTACTTC

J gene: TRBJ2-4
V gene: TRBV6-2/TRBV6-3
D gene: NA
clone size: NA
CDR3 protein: CASSYPQNIQYF
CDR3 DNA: TGTGCCAGCAGTTACCCCCAAAACATTCAGTACTTC

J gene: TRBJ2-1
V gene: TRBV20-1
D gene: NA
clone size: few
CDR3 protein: CSAPRQGNEQFF
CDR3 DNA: TGCAGTGCTCCAAGGCAGGGCAATGAGCAGTTCTTC

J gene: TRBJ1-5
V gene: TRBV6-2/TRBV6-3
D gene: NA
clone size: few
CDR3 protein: CASSYDANQPQHF
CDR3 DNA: TGTGCCAGCAGTTACGACGCGAATCAGCCCCAGCATTTT

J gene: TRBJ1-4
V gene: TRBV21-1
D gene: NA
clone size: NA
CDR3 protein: CASSKAMVFWRRSPEKLFF
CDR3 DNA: TGTGCCAGCAGCAAAGCTATGGTCTTCTGGCGGCGGTCCCCCGAAAAACTGTTTTTT

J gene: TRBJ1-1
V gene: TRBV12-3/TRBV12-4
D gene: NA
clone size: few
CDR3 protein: CASSFLAGETEAFF
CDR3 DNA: TGTGCCAGCAGTTTCTTAGCGGGGGAGACTGAAGCTTTCTTT

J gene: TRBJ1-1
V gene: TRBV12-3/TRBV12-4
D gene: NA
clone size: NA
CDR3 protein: CASSLSGPKNTEAFF
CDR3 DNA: TGTGCCAGCAGTTTATCGGGACCGAAGAACACTGAAGCTTTCTTT

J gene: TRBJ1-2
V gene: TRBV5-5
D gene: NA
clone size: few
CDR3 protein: CASSLDRQRGYGYTF
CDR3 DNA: TGTGCCAGCAGCTTGGATCGACAGAGGGGCTATGGCTACACCTTC

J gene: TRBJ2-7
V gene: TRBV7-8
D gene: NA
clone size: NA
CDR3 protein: CASSLAARGTNTYEQYF
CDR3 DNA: TGTGCCAGCAGCTTAGCTGCTCGTGGCACAAACACCTACGAGCAGTACTTC

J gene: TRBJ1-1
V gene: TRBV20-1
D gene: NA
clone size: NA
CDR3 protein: CSARASPNTEAFF
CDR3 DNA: TGCAGTGCTAGAGCCTCCCCGAACACTGAAGCTTTCTTT

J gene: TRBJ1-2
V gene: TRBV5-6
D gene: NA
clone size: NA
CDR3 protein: CASSLSVGGYTF
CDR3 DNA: TGTGCCAGCAGCTTGAGTGTCGGTGGCTACACCTTC

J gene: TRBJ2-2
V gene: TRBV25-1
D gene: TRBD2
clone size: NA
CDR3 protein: CASSPRPGGRGPGELFF
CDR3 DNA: TGTGCCAGCAGCCCGAGACCGGGAGGAAGGGGACCCGGGGAGCTGTTTTTT

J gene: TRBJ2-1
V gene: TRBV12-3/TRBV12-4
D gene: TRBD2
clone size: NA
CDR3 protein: CASSVAGVGEQFF
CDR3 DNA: TGTGCCAGCAGTGTAGCGGGAGTGGGTGAGCAGTTCTTC

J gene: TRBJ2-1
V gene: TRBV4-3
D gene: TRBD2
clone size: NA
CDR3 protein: CASSQAATSGSGNEQFF
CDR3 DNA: TGCGCCAGCAGCCAAGCGGCGACTAGCGGGAGTGGGAATGAGCAGTTCTTC

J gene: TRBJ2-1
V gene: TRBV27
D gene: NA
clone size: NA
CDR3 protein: CASWSRTPYNEQFF
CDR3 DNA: TGTGCCAGCTGGTCGCGGACCCCATACAATGAGCAGTTCTTC

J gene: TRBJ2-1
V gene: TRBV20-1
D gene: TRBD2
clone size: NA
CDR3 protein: CSAEPGLAVAEQFF
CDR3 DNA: TGCAGTGCTGAACCGGGACTAGCGGTTGCTGAGCAGTTCTTC